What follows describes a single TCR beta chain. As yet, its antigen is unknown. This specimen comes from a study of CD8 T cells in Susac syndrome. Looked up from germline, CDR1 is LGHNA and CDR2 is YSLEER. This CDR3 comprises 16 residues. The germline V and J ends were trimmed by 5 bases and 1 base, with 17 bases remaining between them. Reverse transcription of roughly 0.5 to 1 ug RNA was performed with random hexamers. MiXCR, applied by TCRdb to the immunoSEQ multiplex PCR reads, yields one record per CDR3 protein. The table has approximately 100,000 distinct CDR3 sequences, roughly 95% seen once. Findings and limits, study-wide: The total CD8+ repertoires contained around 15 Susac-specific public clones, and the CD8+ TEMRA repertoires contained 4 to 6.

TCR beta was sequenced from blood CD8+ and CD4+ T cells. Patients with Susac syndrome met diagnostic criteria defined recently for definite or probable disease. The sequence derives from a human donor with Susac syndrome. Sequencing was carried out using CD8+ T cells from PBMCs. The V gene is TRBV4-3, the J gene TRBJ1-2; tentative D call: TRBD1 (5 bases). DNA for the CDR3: TGCGCCAGCAGCTGGGTTCGACAGAGCCTTAACTATGGCTACACCTTC. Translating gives CASSWVRQSLNYGYTF.